This T cell receptor beta chain originates from a study of T-cell reconstitution after alpha-beta-depleted transplantation in children. Using unique molecular identifiers, the investigators prepared the TCRbeta library. MiXCR, run by TCRdb on the PCR reads, gives a single entry per CDR3 protein. The sample lists around 490,000 distinct CDR3 sequences; roughly 11% were seen once. The CDR3 is made up of 14 amino acids. V was pared by 1 base and J by 0 bases, with 7 bases between. Germline V CDR1 and CDR2: LGHNA, YSLEER. This clonotype was detected a few times. The chain has TRBV4-3 and TRBJ2-7; D is uncertain. The sequence derives from a female patient aged 2-15 years who had a stem cell transplant for aplastic anemia, so the T cells may come from the graft donor. The sample here was PBMCs, mostly from graft donor cells, taken 180 days after TCRalphabeta/CD19-depleted stem cell transplant. CDR3 in amino acids: CASSQGTDSYEQYF. DNA of the CDR3: TGCGCCAGCAGCCAAGGGACGGACTCCTACGAGCAGTACTTC.